A selection of T cell receptor beta chains follows, all from one sample in a study of monozygotic twins with inflammatory bowel disease. For each CDR3 protein, TCRdb gives one entry from its re-call of the 5' RACE reads, without DNA. This table holds under 350,000 distinct CDR3 sequences. Sequencing used blood. These receptors were collected from a human donor with ulcerative colitis or Crohn's disease, or a healthy co-twin of an affected twin (not recorded which). The CDR3 runs from the conserved cysteine through the conserved F or W. Clone size is not always given. Where it is, it says once, few, many or a class for expanded clones.

CDR3 protein: CASSLRMTSGVETQYF
J gene: TRBJ2-5
V gene: TRBV7-2
clone size: .
CDR3 length: 16

CDR3 protein: CASSLTGRTEAFF
J gene: TRBJ1-1
V gene: TRBV12-3/TRBV12-4
clone size: medium-sized
CDR3 length: 13

CDR3 protein: CASTPDLNTEAFF
J gene: TRBJ1-1
V gene: TRBV7-9
clone size: .
CDR3 length: 13

CDR3 protein: CASSPGRQETQYF
J gene: TRBJ2-5
V gene: TRBV18
clone size: .
CDR3 length: 13

CDR3 protein: CASSSSGRSLIHEQYF
J gene: TRBJ2-7
V gene: TRBV6-2/TRBV6-3
clone size: .
CDR3 length: 16

CDR3 protein: CASRSDSRTDTQYF
J gene: TRBJ2-3
V gene: TRBV5-4
clone size: .
CDR3 length: 14

CDR3 protein: CATSGRAFNSPLHF
J gene: TRBJ1-6
V gene: TRBV24-1
clone size: .
CDR3 length: 14

CDR3 protein: CASSEARKLEYF
J gene: TRBJ2-7
V gene: TRBV6-1
clone size: .
CDR3 length: 12

CDR3 protein: CASSLTNTPYEQYF
J gene: TRBJ2-7
V gene: TRBV5-1
clone size: .
CDR3 length: 14

CDR3 protein: CASKSVDQPQHF
J gene: TRBJ1-5
V gene: TRBV6-6
clone size: .
CDR3 length: 12

CDR3 protein: CSARGGATYEQYF
J gene: TRBJ2-7
V gene: TRBV20-1
clone size: .
CDR3 length: 13

CDR3 protein: CASSWSYKSASETQYF
J gene: TRBJ2-5
V gene: TRBV28
clone size: .
CDR3 length: 16

CDR3 protein: CASSSPGGNLETQYF
J gene: TRBJ2-5
V gene: TRBV7-2
clone size: .
CDR3 length: 15

CDR3 protein: CASSYTYRGGEQYF
J gene: TRBJ2-7
V gene: TRBV6-2/TRBV6-3
clone size: .
CDR3 length: 14

CDR3 protein: CASSFHGGTYNEQFF
J gene: TRBJ2-1
V gene: TRBV7-9
clone size: .
CDR3 length: 15

CDR3 protein: CASTDPGQGTSTQYF
J gene: TRBJ2-5
V gene: TRBV27
clone size: .
CDR3 length: 15

CDR3 protein: CASRGGSDTQYF
J gene: TRBJ2-3
V gene: TRBV5-1
clone size: .
CDR3 length: 12

CDR3 protein: CASVRGGGQETQYF
J gene: TRBJ2-5
V gene: TRBV5-1
clone size: .
CDR3 length: 14

CDR3 protein: CSARSSVELVEQYF
J gene: TRBJ2-7
V gene: TRBV20-1
clone size: .
CDR3 length: 14

CDR3 protein: CASSLARGIDEQYF
J gene: TRBJ2-7
V gene: TRBV5-1
clone size: .
CDR3 length: 14

CDR3 protein: CASSSTPTYEQYF
J gene: TRBJ2-7
V gene: TRBV7-2
clone size: .
CDR3 length: 13

CDR3 protein: CASSQTGDQPQHF
J gene: TRBJ1-5
V gene: TRBV3-1
clone size: .
CDR3 length: 13

CDR3 protein: CASSVGSRGGETQYF
J gene: TRBJ2-5
V gene: TRBV9
clone size: .
CDR3 length: 15

CDR3 protein: CASSDSTDTQYF
J gene: TRBJ2-3
V gene: TRBV6-5
clone size: .
CDR3 length: 12

CDR3 protein: CASSPGGGLTDTQYF
J gene: TRBJ2-3
V gene: TRBV28
clone size: .
CDR3 length: 15

CDR3 protein: CASSLDRFGNTIYF
J gene: TRBJ1-3
V gene: TRBV12-3/TRBV12-4
clone size: .
CDR3 length: 14

CDR3 protein: CASSLVGRTYEQYF
J gene: TRBJ2-7
V gene: TRBV6-5
clone size: .
CDR3 length: 14

CDR3 protein: CASSLVGAGYGYTF
J gene: TRBJ1-2
V gene: TRBV27
clone size: .
CDR3 length: 14

CDR3 protein: CASSFRMGDEKLFF
J gene: TRBJ1-4
V gene: TRBV12-3/TRBV12-4
clone size: .
CDR3 length: 14

CDR3 protein: CAIKAAGVETQYF
J gene: TRBJ2-5
V gene: TRBV10-3
clone size: .
CDR3 length: 13

CDR3 protein: CASSSIRGQTNTEAFF
J gene: TRBJ1-1
V gene: TRBV6-2/TRBV6-3
clone size: .
CDR3 length: 16

CDR3 protein: CASSQEWGGRTEAFF
J gene: TRBJ1-1
V gene: TRBV4-3
clone size: .
CDR3 length: 15

CDR3 protein: CASSLPSGAGEQYF
J gene: TRBJ2-7
V gene: TRBV28
clone size: .
CDR3 length: 14

CDR3 protein: CASSQLTGGLGNTIYF
J gene: TRBJ1-3
V gene: TRBV7-2
clone size: .
CDR3 length: 16

CDR3 protein: CASRRGTSGGQETQYF
J gene: TRBJ2-5
V gene: TRBV5-1
clone size: .
CDR3 length: 16

CDR3 protein: CASSLSMGLRDTQYF
J gene: TRBJ2-3
V gene: TRBV27
clone size: .
CDR3 length: 15

CDR3 protein: CASSLAPGRYNEQFF
J gene: TRBJ2-1
V gene: TRBV7-6
clone size: .
CDR3 length: 15